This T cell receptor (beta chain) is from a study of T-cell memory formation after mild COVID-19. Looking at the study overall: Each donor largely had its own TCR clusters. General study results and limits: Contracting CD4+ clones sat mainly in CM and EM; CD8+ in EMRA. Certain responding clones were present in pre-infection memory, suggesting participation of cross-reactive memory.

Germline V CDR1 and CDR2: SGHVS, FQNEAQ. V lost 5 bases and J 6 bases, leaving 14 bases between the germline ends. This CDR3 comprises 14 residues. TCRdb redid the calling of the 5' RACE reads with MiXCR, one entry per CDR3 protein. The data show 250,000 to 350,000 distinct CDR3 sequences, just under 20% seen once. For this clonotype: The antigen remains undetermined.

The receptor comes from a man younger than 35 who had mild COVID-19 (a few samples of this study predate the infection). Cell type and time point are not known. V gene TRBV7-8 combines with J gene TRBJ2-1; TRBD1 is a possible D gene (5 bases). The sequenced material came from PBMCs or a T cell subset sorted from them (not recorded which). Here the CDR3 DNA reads TGTGCCAGCAGCACCCGGACATTGCGCAATGAGCAGTTCTTC. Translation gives CASSTRTLRNEQFF.